The clone carrying this T cell receptor (beta chain) was seen repeatedly, ten times or more. This entry is derived from a study of regulatory T cells in long-lasting Graves disease. Time point in this sample: persistent/refractory GD, antithyroid drugs over 5 years with positive TRAb. The TCR library was made from RNA that had been extracted from PBMCs in TRIzol. Construction of TCR beta libraries relied on iRepertoire HTBI primers and on Arm-PCR targeting CDR3 regions. TCRdb re-called the multiplex PCR reads with MiXCR, one entry per CDR3 protein. There are over 450,000 distinct CDR3 sequences in the sample; around a fifth occur only once, and approximately 6.4% lies in the top ten. Germline V gene sequence: CDR1 MDHEN, CDR2 SYDVKM. The CDR3 has 11 residues. Trimming removed 5 bases from V and 4 bases from J, with 5 bases in between.

The TCR sequence derives from a female donor with Graves disease. Material: peripheral blood mononuclear cells (PBMCs), obtained when the disease was refractory, from a patient treated with antithyroid drugs. The gene calls are TRBV28 and TRBJ2-5; D unclear. Here the CDR3 reads CASSLIETQYF. The CDR3 DNA reads as TGTGCCAGCAGTCTTATAGAGACCCAGTACTTC.